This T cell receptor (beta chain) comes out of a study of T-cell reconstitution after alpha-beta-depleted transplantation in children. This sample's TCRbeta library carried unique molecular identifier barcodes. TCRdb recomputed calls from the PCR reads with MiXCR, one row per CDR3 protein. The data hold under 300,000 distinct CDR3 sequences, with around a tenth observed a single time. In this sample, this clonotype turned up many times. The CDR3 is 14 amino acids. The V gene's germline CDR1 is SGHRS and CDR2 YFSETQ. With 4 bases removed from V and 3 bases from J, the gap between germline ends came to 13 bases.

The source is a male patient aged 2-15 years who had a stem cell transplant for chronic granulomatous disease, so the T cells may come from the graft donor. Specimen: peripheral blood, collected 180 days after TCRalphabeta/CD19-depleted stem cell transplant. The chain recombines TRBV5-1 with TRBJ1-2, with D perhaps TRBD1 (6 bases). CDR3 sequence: CASSPPGHHYGYTF. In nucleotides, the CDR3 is TGCGCCAGCAGCCCGCCGGGACACCACTATGGCTACACCTTC.